The 15 T cell receptor beta chains below were found in one sample sequenced in a study of blood T cell repertoires in COVID-19. Here immunoSEQ multiplex PCR was the method, and the copy in TCRdb shows in-frame clones only, minus some. This sample yields 70,000 to 100,000 clones, of which roughly 82% are seen a single time; approximately 10% belongs to the top ten. The sample consisted of peripheral blood. These TCRs come from a human donor in a cohort sampled during active COVID-19.

The rearrangement joins TRBV9 to TRBJ1-5; TRBD1 matches at 12 bases. This CDR3 spans 15 amino acids. Germline V gives CDR1 SGDLS, CDR2 YYNGEE. V gave up 3 bases and J gave up 6 bases; unmatched junction bases: 4. CDR3 sequence (DNA): TGTGCCAGCAGCGATGGGACAGGGGGCGGTCAGCCCCAGCATTTT. As protein: CASSDGTGGGQPQHF.

The chain uses TRBV5-1 and TRBJ2-7; TRBD1 matches at 7 bases. The CDR3 has 15 amino acids. The trim removed 2 bases at V and 2 bases at J, leaving 7 bases unmatched. Germline CDR1 is SGHRS and CDR2 is YFSETQ. This CDR3 is CASSLDPGQPYEQYF. The CDR3 DNA reads as TGCGCCAGCAGCTTAGACCCGGGACAGCCCTACGAGCAGTACTTC.

Only a few counts were recorded for this clone. The chain couples TRBV18 to TRBJ2-2; no clear D. Trimming stripped 0 bases from V and 1 base from J, with 9 bases between. CDR1 and CDR2 from the germline V gene are KGHSH and LQKENI. The CDR3 sequence is 16 residues long. The CDR3 reads CASSPPIAVNTGELFF. For the CDR3, the DNA is TGTGCCAGCTCACCACCGATAGCTGTGAACACCGGGGAGCTGTTTTTT. Filled out from reference TRBV18 and TRBJ2-2, the complete variable domain reads NAGVMQNPRHLVRRRGQEARLRCSPMKGHSHVYWYRQLPEEGLKFMVYLQKENIIDESGMPKERFSAEFPKEGPSILRIQQVVRGDSAAYFCASSPPIAVNTGELFFGEGSRLTVL.

The rearrangement joins TRBV28 to TRBJ2-5; D ambiguous. V was clipped by 2 bases and J by 7 bases, with 14 bases between them. The CDR3 extends over 14 amino acids. Germline CDR1 MDHEN, CDR2 SYDVKM. The CDR3 nucleotides are TGTGCCAGCAGTTTAGCTGACTCAAAGACGACCCAGTACTTC. Translation gives CASSLADSKTTQYF.

This clone was picked up a small number of times. The V call is TRBV10-1, the J call TRBJ1-6; the match to TRBD1 covers 9 bases. Germline V CDR1 and CDR2: WNHNN, SYGVQD (reference sequence). The length of the CDR3 is 13 residues. J lost 8 bases, V lost 7 bases, and 3 bases had no gene match. The CDR3 nucleotides are TGCGCCAGCATGGGACAGGGCGATTCACCCCTCCACTTT. This gives the protein CASMGQGDSPLHF.

CDR3 nucleotide sequence: TGTGCCAGCAGAGCCGGGACAGGGGTCCTGAGGGCTTTCTTT. Translating it yields CASRAGTGVLRAFF. This rearrangement joins TRBV6-5 to TRBJ1-1; 10 nucleotides align to TRBD1. Germline values: CDR1 MNHEY, CDR2 SVGAGI. This CDR3 has 14 amino acids. J lost 11 bases, V lost 6 bases, and 12 bases had no gene match.

This chain uses TRBV6-5 with TRBJ2-7; 8 bases agree with TRBD2. The germline V gene has CDR1 MNHEY and CDR2 SVGAGI. J gave up 4 bases and V 0 bases, and 5 bases lay outside the gene matches. The CDR3 is 15 amino acids. The CDR3 nucleotides are TGTGCCAGCAGTTACTCTAGTAGCGGGACGTACGAGCAGTACTTC. It translates to CASSYSSSGTYEQYF.

V gene TRBV19 combines with J gene TRBJ1-1; D is perhaps TRBD1 (5 bases). The germline V and J ends were trimmed by 2 bases and 1 base, with 11 bases remaining between them. CDR1 is LNHDA and CDR2 is SQIVND in the germline V gene (reference sequence). This CDR3 comprises 15 residues. The DNA of the CDR3 is TGTGCCAGTAGTATACAGGGTCGCGGGAACACTGAAGCTTTCTTT. This translates into CASSIQGRGNTEAFF.

This chain links TRBV7-9 with TRBJ1-6; 8 nucleotides line up with TRBD1. V lost 1 base and J lost 7; bases outside the gene matches: 9. Germline V gene sequence: CDR1 SEHNR, CDR2 FQNEAQ (reference sequence). This CDR3 has 17 amino acids. CDR3 amino acids: CASSLVVGQGQNSPLHF. The CDR3 DNA reads TGTGCCAGCAGCTTAGTAGTCGGACAGGGACAGAATTCACCCCTCCACTTT.

V is TRBV6-6 and J is TRBJ1-5; a weak D match, TRBD1 (6 bases). Deletions cut 2 bases from V and 7 bases from J, with 12 bases between. Germline CDR1 and CDR2: MNHNY and SVGAGI (reference sequence). The CDR3 runs to 14 residues. The CDR3 sequence: CASSYPRQDQPQHF. As DNA, the CDR3 is TGTGCCAGCAGTTACCCTAGACAGGACCAGCCCCAGCATTTT.

V is TRBV28 and J is TRBJ2-7; 11 positions agree with TRBD1. The CDR3 runs to 16 residues. V lost 4 bases and J lost 4; bases outside the gene matches: 9. The V gene's germline CDR1 is MDHEN and CDR2 SYDVKM. The CDR3 is CASSSHTGTGGYEQYF. DNA of the CDR3: TGTGCCAGCAGTTCACATACCGGGACAGGGGGGTACGAGCAGTACTTC.

The CDR3 DNA is TGTGCCAGCAGCTCCAGGGGGAACACTGAAGCTTTCTTT. This encodes CASSSRGNTEAFF. The gene calls are TRBV5-4 and TRBJ1-1; D possibly corresponds to TRBD1 (6 bases). CDR3 length equals 13 residues. Trimming pared 3 bases from V and 1 base from J, leaving 7 bases between. Per germline, CDR1 SGHNT and CDR2 YYREEE (reference sequence).

A single count supports this clone. The gene calls are TRBV10-3 and TRBJ1-5, with unresolved D. CDR1 is ENHRY, CDR2 SYGVKD, per germline. Trimming took 2 bases from V and 9 from J, leaving 11 bases between them. This CDR3 is built from 13 residues. Written as DNA, the CDR3 is TGTGCCATCAGTGAGGTTGAGGATACGCCCCAGCATTTT. It encodes CAISEVEDTPQHF.

The CDR3 sequence is CASSSGEGQPQHF. The DNA of the CDR3 is TGTGCCAGCAGCTCTGGTGAGGGACAGCCCCAGCATTTT. The rearrangement uses TRBV11-2 and TRBJ1-5; unclear D gene. Germline loops: CDR1 SGHAT, CDR2 FQNNGV. There are 13 residues in the CDR3. The V and J ends lost 4 bases and 7 bases respectively, with 11 bases between them.

The chain recombines TRBV2 with TRBJ2-7, with D possibly being TRBD1 (6 bases). The germline V gene has CDR1 SNHLY and CDR2 FYNNEI. The CDR3 consists of 14 residues. Trimming shortened V by 7 bases and J by 0 bases, and 13 bases separated the two germline ends. The DNA of the CDR3 is TGTGCCAGCACCCGGGACACACACTCCTACGAGCAGTACTTC. This gives the protein CASTRDTHSYEQYF.